This TCR beta chain was captured in a study of shared clonotypes between healthy human individuals. The protocol was immunoSEQ multiplex PCR, while the TCRdb copy is restricted to in-frame clones and leaves out a portion. Of about 490,000 clones listed, over 70% are singletons. V lost 4 bases and J lost 0, with 8 bases in between. The germline CDR1 and CDR2 sequences are SNHLY and FYNNEI. This CDR3 has 14 amino acids. The sequencing sample was made of PBMCs. This sequence was found in a woman between 40 and 50 years old in good health. Some clones in this sample may be carry-over from other donors' samples. This rearrangement joins TRBV2 to TRBJ2-3; TRBD2 might be the D (6 bases). Here the CDR3 DNA reads TGTGCCAGCAGTGCCACTAGCAGCACAGATACGCAGTATTTT. It codes for CASSATSSTDTQYF.